This TCR beta chain is from a study of blood T cells in healthy people across ages. This clonotype came up a few times. Its antigen is unknown. Study conclusions and caveats: Roughly linear age-related decline in beta diversity appeared, significant by age roughly 40.

There are 15 residues in the CDR3. The V end was cut by 0 bases, the J end by 6 bases, with 12 bases between. Germline assignment: CDR1 SGHTA and CDR2 FQGNSA. Sample-barcoded 5' priming and a J-beta primer mix drove a second PCR of about 6 to 12 cycles. Every single cDNA molecule received a tag from a template-switch adaptor with 12 random nucleotides. TCRdb reanalysed the 5' RACE reads using MiXCR and keeps one entry per CDR3 protein. The table includes some 850,000 distinct CDR3 sequences, 20% to 30% detected once. A further study also used this sample, focusing on T cells of mothers and their children. That report notes: Per mother, over 9 million TCR beta CDR3 reads were obtained; per child, roughly 2.8 million.

The source of this sequence is a boy between 10 and 17 years old in good health. Sequencing was carried out using blood. The chain combines TRBV7-2 with TRBJ1-5; D gene ambiguous. Written as DNA, the CDR3 is TGTGCCAGCAGCTTAGCGCACGGGTCAAGTCAGCCCCAGCATTTT. It is translated as CASSLAHGSSQPQHF. The variable domain in full, with the rest retrieved from reference TRBV7-2 and TRBJ1-5, is GAGVSQSPSNKVTEKGKDVELRCDPISGHTALYWYRQSLGQGLEFLIYFQGNSAPDKSGLPSDRFSAERTGGSVSTLTIQRTQQEDSAVYLCASSLAHGSSQPQHFGDGTRLSIL.